The source of this T cell receptor (beta chain) is a study of T cells in Graves' hyperthyroidism and ophthalmopathy. General study points: Using 13 V-J features, a model discriminated ophthalmopathy from stable hyperthyroidism.

This clonotype was seen a few times. The antigen remains unidentified. V gave up 0 bases and J gave up 7 bases, with 15 bases separating them. Germline lookup yields CDR1 DFQATT and CDR2 SNEGSKA (reference sequence). The CDR3 has 15 amino acids. Amplified TCR beta CDR3 regions derived from RNA transcripts. The TCR CDR3 first-round RT-PCR relied on the HTBI primer set. TCRdb called the multiplex PCR reads again in MiXCR, with one record for every CDR3 protein. The table shows 250,000 to 350,000 distinct CDR3 sequences, with 20% to 25% occurring only once. The sample consisted of blood. The TCR originated in a man younger than 45 with Graves' ophthalmopathy. This chain connects TRBV20-1 to TRBJ2-2, with D perhaps matching TRBD1 (5 bases). The CDR3 protein is CSAREGLEGVGELFF. The CDR3 DNA sequence: TGCAGTGCTAGAGAAGGGCTAGAAGGGGTCGGGGAGCTGTTTTTT.